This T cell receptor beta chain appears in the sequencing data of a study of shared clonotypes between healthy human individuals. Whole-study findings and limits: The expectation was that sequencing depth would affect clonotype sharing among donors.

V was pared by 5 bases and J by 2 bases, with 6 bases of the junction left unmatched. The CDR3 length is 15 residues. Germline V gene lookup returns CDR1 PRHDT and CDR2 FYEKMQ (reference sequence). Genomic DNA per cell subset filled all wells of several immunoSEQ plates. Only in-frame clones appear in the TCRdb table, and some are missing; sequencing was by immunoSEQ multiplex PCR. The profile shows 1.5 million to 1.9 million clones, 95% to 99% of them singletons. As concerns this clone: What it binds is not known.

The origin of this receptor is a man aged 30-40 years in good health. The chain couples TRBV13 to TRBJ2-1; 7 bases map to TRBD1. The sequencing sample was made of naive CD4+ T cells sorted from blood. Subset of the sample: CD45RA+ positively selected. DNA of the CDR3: TGTGCCAGCAGCAACCGGGACAGAACCTACAATGAGCAGTTCTTC. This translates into CASSNRDRTYNEQFF. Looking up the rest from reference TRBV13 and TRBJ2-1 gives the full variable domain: AAGVIQSPRHLIKEKRETATLKCYPIPRHDTVYWYQQGPGQDPQFLISFYEKMQSDKGSIPDRFSAQQFSDYHSELNMSSLELGDSALYFCASSNRDRTYNEQFFGPGTRLTVL.